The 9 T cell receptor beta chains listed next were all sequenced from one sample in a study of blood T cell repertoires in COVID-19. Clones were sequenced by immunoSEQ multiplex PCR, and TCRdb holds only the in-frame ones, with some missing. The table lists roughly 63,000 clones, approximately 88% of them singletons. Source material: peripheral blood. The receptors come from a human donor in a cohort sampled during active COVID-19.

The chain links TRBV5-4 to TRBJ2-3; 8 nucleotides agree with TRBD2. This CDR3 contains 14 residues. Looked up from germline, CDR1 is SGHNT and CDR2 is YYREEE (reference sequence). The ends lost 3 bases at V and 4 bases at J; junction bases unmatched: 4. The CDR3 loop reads CASSWAGGADTQYF. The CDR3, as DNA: TGTGCCAGCAGCTGGGCGGGGGGAGCAGATACGCAGTATTTT.

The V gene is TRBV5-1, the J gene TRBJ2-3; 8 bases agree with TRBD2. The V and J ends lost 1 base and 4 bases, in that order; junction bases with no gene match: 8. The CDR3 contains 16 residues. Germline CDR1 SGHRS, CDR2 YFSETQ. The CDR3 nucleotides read TGCGCCAGCAGCTTGTCCCAAGCGGGAGTGCCAGATACGCAGTATTTT. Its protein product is CASSLSQAGVPDTQYF.

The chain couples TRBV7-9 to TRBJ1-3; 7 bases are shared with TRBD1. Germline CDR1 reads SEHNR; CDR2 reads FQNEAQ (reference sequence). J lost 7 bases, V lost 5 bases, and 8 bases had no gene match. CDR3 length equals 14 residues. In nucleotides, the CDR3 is TGTGCCAGCAGCCAGGACAGGCTCGGGAACACCATATATTTT. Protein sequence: CASSQDRLGNTIYF.

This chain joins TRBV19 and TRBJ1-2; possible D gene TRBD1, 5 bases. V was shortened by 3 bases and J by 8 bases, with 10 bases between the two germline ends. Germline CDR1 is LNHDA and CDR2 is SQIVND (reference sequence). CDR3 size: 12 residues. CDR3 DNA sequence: TGTGCCAGTAGTATCGGGGGTGGCGGCTACACCTTC. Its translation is CASSIGGGGYTF.

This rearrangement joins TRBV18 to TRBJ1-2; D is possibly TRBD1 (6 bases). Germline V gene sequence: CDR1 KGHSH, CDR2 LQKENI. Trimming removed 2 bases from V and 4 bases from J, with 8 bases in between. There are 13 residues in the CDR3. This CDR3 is CASSPGQIYGYTF. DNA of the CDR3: TGTGCCAGCTCACCAGGACAGATCTATGGCTACACCTTC.

The CDR3 DNA follows: TGTGCCAGCAGCGACAGGACACGGTGGTATGGCTACACCTTC. Translation gives CASSDRTRWYGYTF. The rearrangement uses TRBV6-2 or TRBV6-3 and TRBJ1-2; possibly TRBD1 for D (6 bases). V lost 6 bases and J 5 bases, leaving 16 bases between the germline ends. Germline V gene data show CDR1 as MNHEY and CDR2 as SVGEGT. This CDR3 has 14 amino acids.

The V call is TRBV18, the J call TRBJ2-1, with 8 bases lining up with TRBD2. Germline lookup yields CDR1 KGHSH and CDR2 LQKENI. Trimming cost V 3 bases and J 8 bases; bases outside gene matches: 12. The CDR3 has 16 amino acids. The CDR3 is CASSPPLGAGVDEQFF. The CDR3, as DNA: TGTGCCAGCTCACCGCCTTTGGGAGCGGGAGTTGATGAGCAGTTCTTC.

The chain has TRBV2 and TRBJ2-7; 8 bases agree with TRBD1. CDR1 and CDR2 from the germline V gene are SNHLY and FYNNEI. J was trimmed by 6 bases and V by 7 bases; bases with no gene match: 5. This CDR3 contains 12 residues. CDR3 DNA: TGTGCCAGCACCCTGGACAGGGCCGAGCAGTACTTC. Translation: CASTLDRAEQYF.

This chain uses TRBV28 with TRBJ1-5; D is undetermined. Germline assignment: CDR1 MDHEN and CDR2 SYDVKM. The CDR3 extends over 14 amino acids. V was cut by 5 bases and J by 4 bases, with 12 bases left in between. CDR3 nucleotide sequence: TGTGCCAGCAGTCGGAGGGTAAATAATCAGCCCCAGCATTTT. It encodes CASSRRVNNQPQHF. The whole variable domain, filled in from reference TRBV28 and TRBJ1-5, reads DVKVTQSSRYLVKRTGEKVFLECVQDMDHENMFWYRQDPGLGLRLIYFSYDVKMKEKGDIPEGYSVSREKKERFSLILESASTNQTSMYLCASSRRVNNQPQHFGDGTRLSIL.